The 22 T cell receptor beta chains listed next were all sequenced from one sample in a study of blood T cell repertoires in COVID-19. Libraries were prepared by immunoSEQ multiplex PCR; TCRdb keeps only in-frame clonotypes and omits some of them. The data hold 85,000 to 120,000 clones, with more than 80% observed a single time. The sample was peripheral blood. The receptors stem from an older woman with acute or convalescent COVID-19.

V and J are TRBV7-9 and TRBJ1-1; TRBD1 agrees at 8 bases. The CDR3 length is 14 residues. V was clipped by 5 bases and J by 3 bases; unmatched bases: 5. CDR1 SEHNR and CDR2 FQNEAQ come from the germline V gene (reference sequence). CDR3 bases: TGTGCCAGCAGCGCCCAGGGGGCTTACACTGAAGCTTTCTTT. As protein: CASSAQGAYTEAFF.

This clone occurred a few times. The rearrangement links TRBV19 to TRBJ2-7; TRBD1 aligns across 9 bases. The germline V gene has CDR1 LNHDA and CDR2 SQIVND (reference sequence). The ends lost 8 bases at V and 1 base at J; junction bases unmatched: 6. The CDR3 runs 14 residues. This CDR3 is CASRQGGTSYEQYF. CDR3 in DNA: TGTGCCAGTCGACAGGGGGGGACGTCCTACGAGCAGTACTTC. Using reference TRBV19 and TRBJ2-7 for the parts outside the CDR3, the full variable domain is DGGITQSPKYLFRKEGQNVTLSCEQNLNHDAMYWYRQDPGQGLRLIYYSQIVNDFQKGDIAEGYSVSREKKESFPLTVTSAQKNPTAFYLCASRQGGTSYEQYFGPGTRLTVT.

The CDR3 nucleotides read TGTGCCAGTAGTATAGGCGCGGGGGCCCAGAGGGCCTTCACAGATACGCAGTATTTT. Translation gives CASSIGAGAQRAFTDTQYF. The chain couples TRBV19 to TRBJ2-3; D might be TRBD2 (7 bases). Germline CDR1 reads LNHDA; CDR2 reads SQIVND (reference sequence). The CDR3 has 19 amino acids. V was trimmed by 1 base and J by 2 bases, leaving 22 bases between them.

This chain uses TRBV3-1 (or the pseudogene TRBV3-2) with TRBJ1-4, with unresolved D. This CDR3 spans 15 amino acids. Germline assignment: CDR1 LGHDT and CDR2 YNNKEL (reference sequence). Trimming removed 4 bases at V and 0 bases at J, with 9 bases between. CDR3 sequence reads: CASSLLGATNEKLFF. In DNA, the CDR3 is TGTGCCAGCAGCCTACTCGGGGCAACTAATGAAAAACTGTTTTTT.

J is TRBJ2-7 and V is TRBV18, with 9 bases aligning to TRBD2. Looked up from germline, CDR1 is KGHSH and CDR2 is LQKENI. This CDR3 region has 14 residues. With V trimmed by 5 bases and J by 6 bases, 8 bases remained unmatched. CDR3 residues: CASSTGLAGAEQYF. In DNA form, the CDR3 reads TGTGCCAGCTCAACGGGACTAGCCGGAGCCGAGCAGTACTTC.

The V call is TRBV12-5, the J call TRBJ2-3; D may be TRBD2 (6 bases). This CDR3 is built from 12 residues. The V gene's germline CDR1 is LGHNT and CDR2 FRNRAP. V shed 5 bases and J shed 15 bases, with 18 bases lying between them. Written as DNA, the CDR3 is TGTGCTAGTGGTAATCACCGGGACTTTGCTTATTTT. This translates into CASGNHRDFAYF.

J is TRBJ2-7 and V is TRBV29-1; TRBD1 agrees at 9 bases. This CDR3 is 14 amino acids long. Trimming cost V 6 bases and J 0 bases; bases outside gene matches: 6. CDR1 is SQVTM and CDR2 is ANQGSEA in the germline V gene. CDR3 sequence reads: CSVAETGGSYEQYF. The CDR3 DNA sequence: TGCAGCGTGGCCGAGACAGGGGGCTCCTACGAGCAGTACTTC.

V and J are TRBV13 and TRBJ2-7, with 9 positions matching TRBD1. This CDR3 contains 15 residues. Germline V gives CDR1 PRHDT, CDR2 FYEKMQ (reference sequence). With 8 bases clipped from V and 0 bases from J, the junction kept 8 bases outside the gene matches. This chain's CDR3 is CASAPRGQGSYEQYF. The CDR3 DNA sequence: TGTGCCAGCGCTCCCCGGGGACAGGGCTCCTACGAGCAGTACTTC.

The chain joins TRBV11-2 to TRBJ2-1; 11 positions agree with TRBD2. This CDR3 comprises 16 residues. The germline V gene has CDR1 SGHAT and CDR2 FQNNGV. After removal of 3 bases from V and 0 bases from J, the junction contained 1 base not matched to a gene. CDR3 in amino acids: CASSFGLAGSYNEQFF. The DNA of the CDR3 is TGTGCCAGCAGCTTTGGACTAGCGGGCTCCTACAATGAGCAGTTCTTC.

CDR3 DNA sequence: TGTGCCATCAGTGAGTTCGGGGGTAGCGGCTACACCTTC. Encoded protein: CAISEFGGSGYTF. The chain joins TRBV10-3 to TRBJ1-2, with a possible D match to TRBD1 (5 bases). The V end lost 1 base, the J end lost 8 bases, and 11 bases lay between the germline ends. The CDR3 is 13 amino acids. Looked up from germline, CDR1 is ENHRY and CDR2 is SYGVKD.

The chain employs TRBV2 and TRBJ1-2; D is uncertain. The germline V gene encodes CDR1 SNHLY and CDR2 FYNNEI. Trimming cost V 6 bases and J 5 bases, with 10 bases left between them. The CDR3 contains 12 residues. CDR3 sequence (DNA): TGTGCCAGCAGCGAGGATACGTATGGCTACACCTTC. Translated: CASSEDTYGYTF.

This chain connects TRBV6-2 or TRBV6-3 to TRBJ1-5, with D hard to call. CDR1 is MNHEY, CDR2 SVGEGT, per germline. Between the trimmed V and J ends, which lost 5 bases and 6 bases, there was a span of 5 bases. This CDR3 has 11 amino acids. Here the CDR3 reads CASSRGQPQHF. CDR3 in DNA: TGTGCCAGCAGTCGGGGTCAGCCCCAGCATTTT.

The chain uses TRBV7-8 and TRBJ1-5; 9 bases align to TRBD1. The ends lost 5 bases at V and 7 bases at J; junction bases unmatched: 3. The CDR3 consists of 13 residues. Germline CDR1 and CDR2: SGHVS and FQNEAQ. The CDR3 DNA follows: TGTGCCAGCAGCCGGACAGGGGTACAGCCCCAGCATTTT. Its protein product is CASSRTGVQPQHF. The full variable domain, its missing parts supplied by reference TRBV7-8 and TRBJ1-5, is GAGVSQSPRYKVAKRGQDVALRCDPISGHVSLFWYQQALGQGPEFLTYFQNEAQLDKSGLPSDRFFAERPEGSVSTLKIQRTQQEDSAVYLCASSRTGVQPQHFGDGTRLSIL.

This rearrangement joins TRBV6-2 or TRBV6-3 to TRBJ2-4; D is possibly TRBD1 (6 bases). The V end was cut by 3 bases, the J end by 3 bases, with 12 bases between. This CDR3 spans 15 amino acids. From germline, CDR1 is MNHEY and CDR2 SVGEGT. The DNA for the CDR3 is TGTGCCAGCAGTTATCCTGAAGGGGGCAAAAACATTCAGTACTTC. It yields the protein CASSYPEGGKNIQYF.

The rearrangement uses TRBV9 and TRBJ2-3; D gene unclear. Germline-derived CDR1 and CDR2 are SGDLS and YYNGEE. The CDR3 extends over 13 amino acids. The ends were cut back, 1 base at V and 2 bases at J, with 5 bases in the middle. CDR3 amino acids: CASSVTPTDTQYF. CDR3 DNA: TGTGCCAGCAGCGTAACACCCACAGATACGCAGTATTTT.

The J gene is TRBJ1-5, the V gene TRBV7-9; D may be TRBD1 (5 bases). The V end lost 5 bases, the J end lost 1 base, and 12 bases lay between the germline ends. Germline CDR1 reads SEHNR; CDR2 reads FQNEAQ (reference sequence). The CDR3 totals 15 residues. The CDR3 DNA is TGTGCCAGCAGCCGCGGGACGCAAAGCAATCAGCCCCAGCATTTT. It is translated as CASSRGTQSNQPQHF.

The chain combines TRBV5-5 with TRBJ2-5; TRBD1 might be the D (6 bases). The germline CDR1 and CDR2 sequences are SGHKS and YYEKEE (reference sequence). The CDR3 totals 14 residues. Between the trimmed V and J ends, which lost 4 bases and 2 bases, there was a span of 12 bases. In DNA form, the CDR3 reads TGTGCCAGCAGCCCTAGGACAGCTCAAGAGACCCAGTACTTC. Encoded protein: CASSPRTAQETQYF. Based on the CDR3 plus reference TRBV5-5 and TRBJ2-5, the full variable domain is DAGVTQSPTHLIKTRGQQVTLRCSPISGHKSVSWYQQVLGQGPQFIFQYYEKEERGRGNFPDRFSARQFPNYSSELNVNALLLGDSALYLCASSPRTAQETQYFGPGTRLLVL.

V is TRBV18 and J is TRBJ1-1; D remains ambiguous. This CDR3 has 15 amino acids. Germline values: CDR1 KGHSH, CDR2 LQKENI. Trimming pared 3 bases from V and 4 bases from J, leaving 15 bases between. In nucleotides, the CDR3 is TGTGCCAGCTCACCTGTCCGGAGTCTGGGCACTGAAGCTTTCTTT. Its protein product is CASSPVRSLGTEAFF.

V usage is TRBV28 and J usage is TRBJ2-4; D is possibly TRBD1 (6 bases). The CDR3 spans 17 residues. V gave up 5 bases and J gave up 0 bases, with 17 bases separating them. Germline V lookup: CDR1 MDHEN, CDR2 SYDVKM. CDR3 sequence reads: CASSPSGQILAKNIQYF. DNA of the CDR3: TGTGCCAGCAGTCCTTCGGGACAAATATTAGCCAAAAACATTCAGTACTTC.

The chain combines TRBV11-3 with TRBJ2-2, with D maybe TRBD1 (6 bases). CDR1 and CDR2 (germline): SGHNT, YENEEA. The V gene lost 7 bases and the J gene lost 5 bases, with 20 bases spanning the gap. This CDR3 contains 16 residues. CDR3 amino acids: CASIISGRGWTGELFF. DNA for the CDR3: TGTGCCAGCATCATCTCGGGCAGGGGTTGGACCGGGGAGCTGTTTTTT.

This clone was counted only a few times. The chain employs TRBV28 and TRBJ2-7; a weak D match, TRBD1 (5 bases). Germline CDR1 and CDR2: MDHEN and SYDVKM. V shed 2 bases and J shed 1 base, with 12 bases lying between them. CDR3 length: 15 residues. The CDR3 nucleotides are TGTGCCAGCAGTTTAAGGGGCAGCACGTCCTACGAGCAGTACTTC. Its translation: CASSLRGSTSYEQYF.

By share, this clone ranks as medium-sized (0.01 to 0.1%). J is TRBJ2-3 and V is TRBV7-3; TRBD2 aligns across 7 bases. This CDR3 is built from 16 residues. Germline values: CDR1 SGHTA, CDR2 FQGTGA. With V trimmed by 5 bases and J by 1 base, 9 bases remained unmatched. For the CDR3, the DNA is TGTGCCAGCAGCCCGCGTCCTAGCGGAGGCACAGATACGCAGTATTTT. Amino acid sequence: CASSPRPSGGTDTQYF.